The 2 T cell receptor beta chains presented below share a single source sample, sequenced in a study of cytomegalovirus exposure and HLA in healthy donors. PCR amplification relied on 60 Vbeta primers (plus 13 Jbeta primers). Sequencing used immunoSEQ multiplex PCR; TCRdb keeps in-frame clones, though not all of them. The sample yields more than 95,000 clones, 77% seen once. Source material: PBMCs. The receptors derive from a woman aged 40 to 50 in good health and CMV-seropositive.

The chain links TRBV28 to TRBJ2-6, with D possibly being TRBD1 (5 bases). CDR1 and CDR2 from the germline V gene are MDHEN and SYDVKM. This CDR3 region has 13 residues. V was trimmed by 7 bases and J by 2 bases, leaving 6 bases between them. The CDR3 sequence: CASKQAGANVLTF. The DNA for the CDR3 is TGTGCCAGCAAACAGGCTGGGGCCAACGTCCTGACTTTC.

This clone was recorded once. V is TRBV7-9 and J is TRBJ2-1; possibly TRBD2 for D (5 bases). V lost 1 base, J lost 7 bases, and 11 bases lay in between. The CDR3 contains 14 residues. The germline V gene has CDR1 SEHNR and CDR2 FQNEAQ (reference sequence). This CDR3 reads CASSLDTGKNEQFF. For the CDR3, the DNA is TGTGCCAGCAGCTTAGATACGGGGAAGAATGAGCAGTTCTTC.